The 18 T cell receptor beta chains reported below all come from one sample, sequenced in a study of blood T cells in healthy people across ages. Primed by a sample-barcoded 5' primer and a J-beta primer mix, a second PCR proceeded for about 6 to 12 cycles. MiXCR, applied by TCRdb to the 5' RACE reads, yields one record per CDR3 protein. The top ten clones hold around 2.9% of a sample with about 780,000 distinct CDR3 sequences, under 30% of them seen once. These data are also associated with another study on T cells of mothers and their children.

Sequencing was carried out using blood. The source is a boy aged 5-17 years in good health.

This clonotype was counted a few times. The chain uses TRBV20-1 and TRBJ2-5, with D uncertain. The CDR3 contains 13 residues. The ends were cut back, 4 bases at V and 5 bases at J, with 14 bases in the middle. The V gene's germline CDR1 is DFQATT and CDR2 SNEGSKA (reference sequence). CDR3 nucleotides: TGCAGTGCTAAAGCGTTTCGGGTGGAGACCCAGTACTTC. As protein: CSAKAFRVETQYF.

This clonotype was counted between two and nine times. The chain has TRBV10-3 and TRBJ2-3; 7 bases map to TRBD2. Unmatched junction bases numbered 8, after V lost 10 bases and J lost 4 bases. Germline loops: CDR1 ENHRY, CDR2 SYGVKD. This CDR3 contains 13 residues. The CDR3 here is CASTGGSPDTQYF. The CDR3 DNA sequence: TGTGCCAGCACCGGGGGGAGCCCAGATACGCAGTATTTT.

This clonotype appeared once. The gene calls are TRBV5-1 and TRBJ2-1; perhaps TRBD1 as D (6 bases). V was pared by 0 bases and J by 3 bases, with 13 bases between. The CDR3 extends over 16 amino acids. Germline CDR1 and CDR2: SGHRS and YFSETQ. In nucleotides, the CDR3 is TGCGCCAGCAGCTTGGGTTCTAGGACAGACTACAATGAGCAGTTCTTC. Amino acids: CASSLGSRTDYNEQFF.

This clonotype appeared a few times. The chain is built from TRBV4-1 and TRBJ2-2; perhaps D is TRBD1 or TRBD2 (5 bases each). Germline CDR1 reads MGHRA; CDR2 reads YSYEKL. V was shortened by 4 bases and J by 2 bases, with 11 bases between the two germline ends. The CDR3 contains 15 residues. The DNA of the CDR3 is TGCGCCAGCAGCCCAACGGGGACCAACACCGGGGAGCTGTTTTTT. Translated: CASSPTGTNTGELFF.

The genes are TRBV10-3 and TRBJ2-7, with 7 bases identical to TRBD1. CDR1 and CDR2 (germline): ENHRY, SYGVKD. The CDR3 loop spans 14 amino acids. The V segment lost 2 bases and the J segment 5 bases; nucleotides outside the gene matches: 6. CDR3 in amino acids: CAISEPDRVNEQYF. CDR3 coding DNA: TGTGCCATCAGTGAGCCAGACAGGGTGAACGAGCAGTACTTC.

The rearrangement joins TRBV20-1 to TRBJ2-7; 7 bases align to TRBD1. CDR1 DFQATT and CDR2 SNEGSKA come from the germline V gene (reference sequence). J was trimmed by 5 bases and V by 0 bases; bases with no gene match: 10. The CDR3 runs to 15 residues. CDR3 protein: CSARDLAQGWNEQYF. In DNA, the CDR3 is TGCAGTGCTAGAGATTTAGCACAGGGGTGGAACGAGCAGTACTTC.

The chain is built from TRBV5-1 and TRBJ2-3; 7 bases map to TRBD2. The CDR3 consists of 15 residues. Germline trimming cut 0 bases from V and 5 bases from J; bases unmatched to any gene: 6. Germline loops: CDR1 SGHRS, CDR2 YFSETQ. The CDR3 is CASSLDRGLLDTQYF. In DNA form, the CDR3 reads TGCGCCAGCAGCTTGGATAGGGGACTACTAGATACGCAGTATTTT.

This clonotype has just a few counts. This chain links TRBV13 with TRBJ2-5; D assignment may be TRBD1 or TRBD2 (5 bases each). The CDR3 sequence is 15 residues long. Trimming removed 1 base from V and 5 bases from J, with 14 bases in between. The V gene's germline CDR1 is PRHDT and CDR2 FYEKMQ (reference sequence). The CDR3 here is CASSLESVEGETQYF. As DNA, the CDR3 is TGTGCCAGCAGCTTAGAGTCAGTAGAGGGGGAGACCCAGTACTTC.

This clonotype came up a few times. The gene calls are TRBV6-5 and TRBJ2-7; D is possibly TRBD1 or TRBD2 (5 bases each). The germline gives CDR1 MNHEY, CDR2 SVGAGI. This CDR3 has 13 residues. Trimming shortened V by 6 bases and J by 6 bases, and 15 bases separated the two germline ends. The CDR3 DNA reads TGTGCCAGCAGCCGAGAGGGGTTAGGCGAGCAGTACTTC. Translating it yields CASSREGLGEQYF.

Points on this clonotype: A read error may account for a junction end that differs from germline. The V call is TRBV25-1, the J call TRBJ1-2, with 11 nucleotides matching TRBD1. CDR1 and CDR2 from the germline V gene are MGHDK and SYGVNS. This CDR3 is built from 18 residues. The CDR3 sequence is CASSESPGQGDINYGYAF. The CDR3 DNA is TGTGCCAGCAGTGAATCCCCGGGACAGGGGGATATTAACTATGGCTACGCCTTC.

The rearrangement links TRBV12-3 or TRBV12-4 to TRBJ1-4, with D unclear. This CDR3 is 11 amino acids long. V was cut by 7 bases and J by 10 bases, with 10 bases left in between. CDR3 in amino acids: CASTPGGKLFF. The CDR3, as DNA: TGTGCCAGCACTCCAGGCGGAAAACTGTTTTTT.

The chain couples TRBV2 to TRBJ2-5, with 7 bases aligning to TRBD1. The CDR3 spans 14 residues. Unmatched junction bases numbered 8, after V lost 10 bases and J lost 0 bases. CDR1 is SNHLY and CDR2 is FYNNEI in the germline V gene. The CDR3: CATLGQLYQETQYF. The CDR3 nucleotides are TGTGCCACCCTGGGACAGTTGTACCAAGAGACCCAGTACTTC.

This clonotype has only a few counts. CDR3 residues: CSAQGKNTEAFF. CDR3 in DNA: TGCAGTGCACAGGGGAAGAACACTGAAGCTTTCTTT. J is TRBJ1-1 and V is TRBV20-1, with TRBD1 identical over 7 bases. The length of the CDR3 is 12 residues. V lost 6 bases and J lost 1; bases outside the gene matches: 2. Germline-derived CDR1 and CDR2 are DFQATT and SNEGSKA (reference sequence).

The rearrangement joins TRBV20-1 to TRBJ1-1, with D uncertain. Germline V gene lookup returns CDR1 DFQATT and CDR2 SNEGSKA (reference sequence). The ends were cut back, 6 bases at V and 11 bases at J, with 16 bases in the middle. CDR3 length: 11 residues. CDR3 sequence: CSAAPLNLAFF. DNA for the CDR3: TGCAGTGCAGCTCCCCTCAACCTGGCTTTCTTT.

This clonotype was observed a few times. The chain couples TRBV7-9 to TRBJ2-2, with 11 positions matching TRBD2. Trimming removed 5 bases from V and 1 base from J; junction bases left unmatched: 3. CDR3 size: 16 residues. The germline CDR1 and CDR2 sequences are SEHNR and FQNEAQ (reference sequence). DNA of the CDR3: TGTGCCAGCAGCACGACTAGCGGGGTGAACACCGGGGAGCTGTTTTTT. Amino acid sequence: CASSTTSGVNTGELFF. Full variable domain (missing parts from reference TRBV7-9 and TRBJ2-2): DTGVSQNPRHKITKRGQNVTFRCDPISEHNRLYWYRQTLGQGPEFLTYFQNEAQLEKSRLLSDRFSAERPKGSFSTLEIQRTEQGDSAMYLCASSTTSGVNTGELFFGEGSRLTVL.

This clonotype was counted many times. This chain uses TRBV4-2 with TRBJ2-4; 7 bases agree with TRBD2. The V gene's germline CDR1 is LGHNA and CDR2 YNFKEQ. This CDR3 has 15 amino acids. Germline trimming cut 0 bases from V and 4 bases from J; bases unmatched to any gene: 3. The CDR3, as DNA: TGTGCCAGCAGCCAAGATTCAGCGGGAAAAAACATTCAGTACTTC. It specifies CASSQDSAGKNIQYF.

In its sample, this clonotype was seen a few times. V is TRBV6-2 or TRBV6-3 and J is TRBJ2-5; D not certain. Trimming shortened V by 2 bases and J by 5 bases, and 6 bases separated the two germline ends. The CDR3 has 12 residues. In germline, CDR1 is MNHEY, CDR2 SVGEGT. CDR3 loop: CASSYRPETQYF. The CDR3 DNA reads as TGTGCCAGCAGTTACAGGCCGGAGACCCAGTACTTC.

This clonotype was found a few times. This chain connects TRBV12-3 or TRBV12-4 to TRBJ1-4; D gene unclear. This CDR3 region has 16 residues. With 5 bases removed from V and 4 bases from J, the gap between germline ends came to 17 bases. The CDR3 DNA is TGTGCCAGCAGTCCCCCGGTGGCGGGCGGTAATGAAAAACTGTTTTTT. Its protein is CASSPPVAGGNEKLFF.